Each of the 22 T cell receptor beta chains below was sequenced from the same sample in a study of graft-versus-host responses after intestinal transplantation. The table came from immunoSEQ multiplex PCR; TCRdb's copy has only in-frame clones and leaves some out. The table records tens of thousands of clones, about 90% of them present only once. No antigen is known for these receptors. Source: unstimulated CD4+ T cells sorted from spleen or lymph node cells, taken before transplant. The source is a human donor who was the organ donor for an intestinal transplant.

This clone was recorded once. V usage is TRBV19 and J usage is TRBJ2-1, with 9 nucleotides matching TRBD1. The CDR3 contains 17 residues. V gave up 4 bases and J gave up 7 bases; unmatched junction bases: 14. The germline V gene has CDR1 LNHDA and CDR2 SQIVND (reference sequence). The CDR3 DNA follows: TGTGCCAGTAGTAAATTCGTCCTGGGACAGGGTGGAAATGAGCAGTTCTTC. Translation gives CASSKFVLGQGGNEQFF.

The chain employs TRBV28 and TRBJ1-2; possibly TRBD1 for D (5 bases). CDR1 and CDR2 (germline): MDHEN, SYDVKM. Trimming shortened V by 2 bases and J by 4 bases, and 20 bases separated the two germline ends. The CDR3 spans 17 residues. The CDR3 DNA is TGTGCCAGCAGTTTAAAATGGCTAGGGGCTGGTTCCTATGGCTACACCTTC. Translating gives CASSLKWLGAGSYGYTF.

This chain connects TRBV19 to TRBJ2-3; TRBD2 matches at 7 bases. Germline CDR1 reads LNHDA; CDR2 reads SQIVND (reference sequence). V gave up 4 bases and J gave up 0 bases; unmatched junction bases: 16. The CDR3 consists of 19 residues. CDR3 DNA sequence: TGTGCCAGTAGTACGGGCCCTTGGGGGAGGGCCACTAGCACAGATACGCAGTATTTT. Its protein product is CASSTGPWGRATSTDTQYF.

The CDR3 sequence: CASSFGYQSSYEQYF. In nucleotides, the CDR3 is TGTGCCAGCAGTTTCGGCTACCAGAGCTCCTACGAGCAGTACTTC. This chain joins TRBV28 and TRBJ2-7; D ambiguous. CDR1 is MDHEN and CDR2 is SYDVKM in the germline V gene. Trimming took 3 bases from V and 0 from J, leaving 12 bases between them. CDR3 length: 15 amino acids.

The chain recombines TRBV5-1 with TRBJ2-3; D gene ambiguous. Germline lookup yields CDR1 SGHRS and CDR2 YFSETQ. V lost 0 bases and J lost 5, with 10 bases in between. The CDR3 covers 14 residues. Here the CDR3 DNA reads TGCGCCAGCAGCTTGGTGGGGATTGGAGATACGCAGTATTTT. This sequence encodes CASSLVGIGDTQYF.

This clone was observed a single time. The V and J genes are TRBV6-6 and TRBJ1-2, with D unresolved. V was clipped by 6 bases and J by 0 bases, with 11 bases between them. Germline CDR1 is MNHNY and CDR2 is SVGAGI (reference sequence). The length of the CDR3 is 14 residues. CDR3 coding DNA: TGTGCCAGCAGCGACCTTGGGTCTAACTATGGCTACACCTTC. Translation gives CASSDLGSNYGYTF.

The rearrangement links TRBV9 to TRBJ2-3; 13 positions match TRBD2. The germline CDR1 and CDR2 sequences are SGDLS and YYNGEE. CDR3 length: 16 amino acids. The V gene end was trimmed by 4 bases and the J gene end by 3 bases; junction bases not matched to a gene: 5. CDR3 protein: CASSWTSGRSTDTQYF. The DNA of the CDR3 is TGTGCCAGCAGCTGGACTAGCGGGAGATCAACAGATACGCAGTATTTT.

The chain uses TRBV11-2 and TRBJ2-7; D unresolved. Germline assignment: CDR1 SGHAT and CDR2 FQNNGV. The CDR3 is 13 amino acids. Trimming pared 5 bases from V and 3 bases from J, leaving 11 bases between. CDR3 DNA: TGTGCCAGCAGCCCCCTCGGCCTCTACGAGCAGTACTTC. As protein: CASSPLGLYEQYF.

The chain couples TRBV27 to TRBJ1-3; D is unresolved. Looked up from germline, CDR1 is MNHEY and CDR2 is SMNVEV (reference sequence). Trimming removed 7 bases at V and 4 bases at J, with 8 bases between. The CDR3 is made up of 12 amino acids. The CDR3 DNA sequence: TGTGCCAGCATTGGGCACGGAAACACCATATATTTT. The encoded protein is CASIGHGNTIYF.

The V and J genes are TRBV18 and TRBJ2-7; maybe TRBD1 (6 bases). The germline gives CDR1 KGHSH, CDR2 LQKENI. With 6 bases removed from V and 3 bases from J, the gap between germline ends came to 15 bases. This CDR3 has 14 amino acids. The CDR3 here is CASSTDRNSYEQYF. The CDR3, as DNA: TGTGCCAGCTCCACAGACAGGAACAGCTACGAGCAGTACTTC.

The rearrangement uses TRBV7-2 and TRBJ2-7; 8 nucleotides agree with TRBD2. With V trimmed by 2 bases and J by 2 bases, 8 bases remained unmatched. The germline gives CDR1 SGHTA, CDR2 FQGNSA. CDR3 length: 16 amino acids. CDR3 nucleotide sequence: TGTGCCAGCAGCTTAAGTGGCGGGAGGATGCCCTACGAGCAGTACTTC. Translation: CASSLSGGRMPYEQYF.

The genes are TRBV7-2 and TRBJ2-7, with D tentatively TRBD2 (5 bases). With 5 bases removed from V and 0 bases from J, the gap between germline ends came to 14 bases. Germline-derived CDR1 and CDR2 are SGHTA and FQGNSA. There are 15 residues in the CDR3. CDR3 protein: CASSPRSGSSYEQYF. In DNA form, the CDR3 reads TGTGCCAGCAGCCCCCGCAGCGGAAGCTCCTACGAGCAGTACTTC. Using reference TRBV7-2 and TRBJ2-7 for the parts outside the CDR3, the full variable domain is GAGVSQSPSNKVTEKGKDVELRCDPISGHTALYWYRQSLGQGLEFLIYFQGNSAPDKSGLPSDRFSAERTGGSVSTLTIQRTQQEDSAVYLCASSPRSGSSYEQYFGPGTRLTVT.

The rearrangement joins TRBV29-1 to TRBJ2-5; D is uncertain. V lost 1 base to trimming and J lost 3 bases, with 12 bases between them. Germline-derived CDR1 and CDR2 are SQVTM and ANQGSEA. The CDR3 loop spans 14 amino acids. CDR3 nucleotides: TGCAGCGTTGAAGGGAGACTCCTAAAAGAGACCCAGTACTTC. This translates into CSVEGRLLKETQYF.

The rearrangement joins TRBV2 to TRBJ2-1, with D maybe TRBD2 (8 bases). V gave up 4 bases and J gave up 5 bases, with 18 bases separating them. Germline CDR1 is SNHLY and CDR2 is FYNNEI. The length of the CDR3 is 16 residues. CDR3 in amino acids: CASSAAPGGGNNEQFF. The CDR3 DNA is TGTGCCAGCAGTGCGGCTCCGGGAGGGGGCAACAATGAGCAGTTCTTC.

This chain connects TRBV20-1 to TRBJ2-1, with D possibly being TRBD2 (5 bases). Trimming removed 6 bases from V and 2 bases from J, with 5 bases in between. This CDR3 has 11 amino acids. The V gene's germline CDR1 is DFQATT and CDR2 SNEGSKA (reference sequence). The DNA of the CDR3 is TGCAGTGCACTAGCCTACAATGAGCAGTTCTTC. This encodes CSALAYNEQFF.

The genes are TRBV9 and TRBJ2-1, with TRBD2 matching over 13 bases. CDR1 is SGDLS, CDR2 YYNGEE, per germline. V gave up 2 bases and J gave up 8 bases; unmatched junction bases: 7. There are 16 residues in the CDR3. CDR3 residues: CASSVAGLAGEYEQFF. The CDR3 nucleotides are TGTGCCAGCAGCGTTGCAGGACTAGCGGGAGAGTATGAGCAGTTCTTC.

The rearrangement links TRBV7-9 to TRBJ2-1, with D possibly being TRBD2 (6 bases). The V end lost 5 bases, the J end lost 3 bases, and 11 bases lay between the germline ends. Germline assignment: CDR1 SEHNR and CDR2 FQNEAQ (reference sequence). The CDR3 is 14 amino acids. The DNA of the CDR3 is TGTGCCAGCAGCCCCCTCGGGAGCTACAATGAGCAGTTCTTC. It yields the protein CASSPLGSYNEQFF.

The chain carries TRBV7-9 and TRBJ1-2; the match to TRBD1 covers 9 bases. This CDR3 region has 15 residues. The germline CDR1 and CDR2 sequences are SEHNR and FQNEAQ (reference sequence). V shed 5 bases and J 4 bases; nucleotides not matched to a gene: 8. CDR3 sequence: CASSPMTGGFYGYTF. CDR3 sequence (DNA): TGTGCCAGCAGCCCGATGACAGGGGGGTTCTATGGCTACACCTTC.

Concerning this clone itself: Within the sample, other DNA sequences also encode this same CDR3. The chain employs TRBV6-1 and TRBJ1-5; D gene uncertain. With 7 bases removed from V and 0 bases from J, the gap between germline ends came to 10 bases. Germline values: CDR1 MNHNS, CDR2 SASEGT. The CDR3 consists of 14 residues. The CDR3 loop is CASITAFSNQPQHF. DNA of the CDR3: TGTGCCAGCATAACGGCGTTTAGCAATCAGCCCCAGCATTTT.

This clone was observed once. The J gene is TRBJ1-5, the V gene TRBV18, with a tentative D call TRBD1 (5 bases). Trimming stripped 3 bases from V and 2 bases from J, with 14 bases between. Germline V gene sequence: CDR1 KGHSH, CDR2 LQKENI. The CDR3 spans 16 residues. CDR3 nucleotides: TGTGCCAGCTCACCTCAGGGTCCTGGGGGCAATCAGCCCCAGCATTTT. It translates to CASSPQGPGGNQPQHF.

The V call is TRBV4-2, the J call TRBJ2-7; 9 positions match TRBD1. V lost 0 bases and J lost 2; bases outside the gene matches: 2. The CDR3 has 15 amino acids. Germline CDR1 and CDR2: LGHNA and YNFKEQ. The chain's CDR3 is CASSQEGTGPYEQYF. The DNA of the CDR3 is TGTGCCAGCAGCCAAGAAGGGACAGGGCCCTACGAGCAGTACTTC.

This chain connects TRBV15 to TRBJ1-1; D is ambiguous. Per germline, CDR1 LNHNV and CDR2 YYDKDF (reference sequence). The length of the CDR3 is 11 residues. V lost 8 bases and J 1 base, leaving 5 bases between the germline ends. This CDR3 reads CATRGNTEAFF. The CDR3 nucleotides are TGTGCCACCCGGGGGAACACTGAAGCTTTCTTT.